This T cell receptor beta chain was sequenced during a study of blood T cell repertoires in COVID-19. Turning to the study itself: Spain, Italy and the United States supplied samples that represented acute and convalescent COVID-19. PBMCs, B-cell-depleted T cells, or T cells were the source of the cDNA or gDNA that made up the material.

The table came from immunoSEQ multiplex PCR; TCRdb's copy has only in-frame clones and leaves some out. The repertoire consists of around 100,000 clones, with roughly 88% occurring once and the leading ten covering around 6.9%. Germline V lookup: CDR1 LGHNA, CDR2 YNFKEQ. The CDR3 consists of 15 residues. Trimming removed 2 bases from V and 4 bases from J; junction bases left unmatched: 2. The TCR comes from a woman aged 55-69 years with acute or convalescent COVID-19. The V call is TRBV4-2, the J call TRBJ2-3, with 11 positions matching TRBD2. Sequenced: peripheral blood. CDR3 DNA: TGTGCCAGCAGCCAAACTAGCGGGAGCCCAGATACGCAGTATTTT. Translating gives CASSQTSGSPDTQYF.